This T cell receptor (beta chain) emerged from a study of blood T cell repertoires in COVID-19. As for the study in general: PBMCs, B-cell-depleted T cells, or T cells were the source of the cDNA or gDNA that made up the material.

Germline V lookup: CDR1 SGHRS, CDR2 YFSETQ. The ends lost 5 bases at V and 8 bases at J; junction bases unmatched: 12. The CDR3 loop spans 16 amino acids. In the original workflow: Reference gene primer amplification in the assay estimated nucleated cell counts. Libraries were prepared by immunoSEQ multiplex PCR; TCRdb keeps only in-frame clonotypes and omits some of them. The D gene and trimming were derived from the DNA, and the V and J assignments and clone size from that table. The sample has fewer than 250,000 clones, approximately 88% seen once. Individuals aged roughly 18 to 95 years were recruited from roughly 22 US areas. Participant reports of clinical history set cohort assignment.

The source is a woman in her twenties or thirties with acute COVID-19. The chain combines TRBV5-1 with TRBJ2-3; 12 bases map to TRBD2. Source material: PBMCs or T cells enriched from blood (not recorded which). The CDR3 sequence is CASSLAGGPSSGTQYF. The CDR3 nucleotides are TGCGCCAGCAGTCTAGCGGGGGGGCCCTCTTCAGGTACGCAGTATTTT.